Listed here are 24 T cell receptor beta chains from one sample, sequenced in a study of CD4 T cells in relation to SARS-CoV-2 and coronaviruses. Before the COVID-19 pandemic, during about 2010-2018, CD4+ T cells were taken from unexposed donors. After approximately 10 days of culture, CD4+ T cells were isolated. The antigens for these receptors are not known. Data came from immunoSEQ multiplex PCR; TCRdb stores just in-frame clones and leaves some out. This table holds 20,000 to 30,000 clones, around 75% found once. The sequenced material came from CD4+ T cells from PBMCs, cultured in vitro. The source is a human donor in good health.

V usage is TRBV4-3 and J usage is TRBJ1-1, with D possibly matching TRBD1 (5 bases). CDR1 and CDR2 (germline): LGHNA, YSLEER. Trimming pared 0 bases from V and 9 bases from J, leaving 17 bases between. This CDR3 is built from 15 residues. The CDR3 is CASSQEVRGGGKAFF. For the CDR3, the DNA is TGCGCCAGCAGCCAAGAAGTACGGGGCGGGGGGAAAGCTTTCTTT.

This clone came up a few times. The chain joins TRBV3-1 (or the pseudogene TRBV3-2) to TRBJ1-3; D not resolved. The CDR3 consists of 14 residues. CDR1 and CDR2 (germline): LGHDT, YNNKEL (reference sequence). V was trimmed by 5 bases and J by 0 bases, leaving 8 bases between them. CDR3 protein: CASSIRSSGNTIYF. CDR3 DNA sequence: TGTGCCAGCAGCATACGGAGCTCTGGAAACACCATATATTTT.

The CDR3 sequence is CASSYPSREETQYF. CDR3 sequence (DNA): TGTGCCAGCAGTTACCCTTCGAGGGAGGAGACCCAGTACTTC. V and J are TRBV6-5 and TRBJ2-5; D is possibly TRBD2 (5 bases). The V and J ends lost 2 bases and 5 bases respectively, with 12 bases between them. Germline CDR1 reads MNHEY; CDR2 reads SVGAGI. This CDR3 contains 14 residues.

The gene calls are TRBV4-1 and TRBJ1-2, with 8 bases lining up with TRBD1. With 3 bases clipped from V and 1 base from J, the junction kept 7 bases outside the gene matches. The CDR3 has 16 residues. Germline V gene data show CDR1 as MGHRA and CDR2 as YSYEKL. The CDR3 DNA follows: TGCGCCAGCAGCCAGGAACCAGGGGGCGGTAACTATGGCTACACCTTC. Translated, it gives CASSQEPGGGNYGYTF.

The chain uses TRBV25-1 and TRBJ1-4, with TRBD1 matching 10 bases. The CDR3 totals 14 residues. V gave up 8 bases and J gave up 7 bases; unmatched junction bases: 7. Germline values: CDR1 MGHDK, CDR2 SYGVNS. CDR3 coding DNA: TGTGCCAGCGCCCGACAGGGGGCCGGTGAAAAACTGTTTTTT. As protein: CASARQGAGEKLFF. The variable domain in full, with the rest retrieved from reference TRBV25-1 and TRBJ1-4, is EADIYQTPRYLVIGTGKKITLECSQTMGHDKMYWYQQDPGMELHLIHYSYGVNSTEKGDLSSESTVSRIRTEHFPLTLESARPSHTSQYLCASARQGAGEKLFFGSGTQLSVL.

The chain employs TRBV19 and TRBJ2-3; TRBD2 aligns across 8 bases. The germline V gene encodes CDR1 LNHDA and CDR2 SQIVND (reference sequence). The trim removed 8 bases at V and 6 bases at J, leaving 13 bases unmatched. The CDR3 has 15 residues. CDR3 region: CASRKGGLAGDTQYF. CDR3 sequence (DNA): TGTGCCAGTCGTAAGGGCGGACTAGCCGGGGATACGCAGTATTTT. The entire variable domain, with the rest obtained from reference TRBV19 and TRBJ2-3, is as follows: DGGITQSPKYLFRKEGQNVTLSCEQNLNHDAMYWYRQDPGQGLRLIYYSQIVNDFQKGDIAEGYSVSREKKESFPLTVTSAQKNPTAFYLCASRKGGLAGDTQYFGPGTRLTVL.

This chain uses TRBV5-8 with TRBJ2-5; TRBD1 might be the D (5 bases). Germline CDR1 reads SGHTS; CDR2 reads YDEGEE. The CDR3 loop spans 17 amino acids. V lost 2 bases and J 0 bases, leaving 17 bases between the germline ends. For the CDR3, the DNA is TGTGCCAGCAGCTTTTTTAGGGGCAGATCGTACCAAGAGACCCAGTACTTC. Translated: CASSFFRGRSYQETQYF.

This clone came up once. V and J are TRBV10-3 and TRBJ1-1; D might be TRBD1 (6 bases). The ends were cut back, 4 bases at V and 0 bases at J, with 18 bases in the middle. CDR3 length equals 17 residues. Per germline, CDR1 ENHRY and CDR2 SYGVKD. CDR3 nucleotide sequence: TGTGCCATCAGTGCTTCCTCAGGGGCGACAATGAACACTGAAGCTTTCTTT. Residues: CAISASSGATMNTEAFF.

This chain joins TRBV2 and TRBJ1-1; D is unclear. This CDR3 comprises 15 residues. Between the trimmed V and J ends, which lost 7 bases and 1 base, there was a span of 16 bases. The germline CDR1 and CDR2 sequences are SNHLY and FYNNEI. The CDR3 region has the DNA TGTGCCAGCAACCACTTGGGTGTCCGGAACACTGAAGCTTTCTTT. It yields the protein CASNHLGVRNTEAFF. Drawing the rest from reference TRBV2 and TRBJ1-1, the complete variable domain is EPEVTQTPSHQVTQMGQEVILRCVPISNHLYFYWYRQILGQKVEFLVSFYNNEISEKSEIFDDQFSVERPDGSNFTLKIRSTKLEDSAMYFCASNHLGVRNTEAFFGQGTRLTVV.

V gene TRBV7-2 combines with J gene TRBJ2-2; D perhaps matches TRBD1 (5 bases). In germline, CDR1 is SGHTA, CDR2 FQGNSA. The CDR3 has 15 residues. Between the trimmed V and J ends, which lost 5 bases and 7 bases, there was a span of 17 bases. CDR3 DNA: TGTGCCAGCAGCGACTTAGGGGCCCGAGTCGGGGAGCTGTTTTTT. Encoded protein: CASSDLGARVGELFF.

V and J are TRBV4-1 and TRBJ2-7, with no clear D. V lost 4 bases and J lost 2, with 12 bases in between. CDR1 and CDR2 from the germline V gene are MGHRA and YSYEKL. The CDR3 contains 14 residues. The CDR3 spells CASSREPGPYEQYF. In nucleotides, the CDR3 is TGCGCCAGCAGCCGAGAGCCGGGTCCCTACGAGCAGTACTTC.

This clone was found once. The chain carries TRBV3-1 (or the pseudogene TRBV3-2) and TRBJ1-2; D is undetermined. CDR1 is LGHDT and CDR2 is YNNKEL in the germline V gene (reference sequence). This CDR3 spans 15 amino acids. V dropped 0 bases and J dropped 8 bases, with 16 bases sitting between them. CDR3 protein: CASSQDLVRLLGYTF. The CDR3 nucleotides are TGTGCCAGCAGCCAAGATCTAGTTCGGCTTTTGGGCTACACCTTC.

The chain has TRBV9 and TRBJ1-1, with D unclear. Trimming cost V 0 bases and J 8 bases, with 11 bases left between them. The CDR3 is 13 amino acids. Per the germline V gene, CDR1 is SGDLS and CDR2 is YYNGEE. CDR3 coding DNA: TGTGCCAGCAGCGTAGGATCAGACCAGGAAGCTTTCTTT. Translation: CASSVGSDQEAFF.

The CDR3 coding sequence is TGTGCCAGCAGTGAGCGCCTGCTGGGCAAAAACATTCAGTACTTC. This gives the protein CASSERLLGKNIQYF. V usage is TRBV2 and J usage is TRBJ2-4; D call uncertain. V was shortened by 3 bases and J by 3 bases, with 12 bases between the two germline ends. CDR1 SNHLY and CDR2 FYNNEI come from the germline V gene. This CDR3 region has 15 residues.

The chain uses TRBV19 and TRBJ1-2; D is undetermined. V was cut by 5 bases and J by 1 base, with 14 bases left in between. The CDR3 contains 15 residues. Looked up from germline, CDR1 is LNHDA and CDR2 is SQIVND (reference sequence). The CDR3, as DNA: TGTGCCAGTAGTCTAAGCGAGAATTATAACTATGGCTACACCTTC. This sequence encodes CASSLSENYNYGYTF.

The genes are TRBV4-1 and TRBJ2-7; no clear D gene. Germline loops: CDR1 MGHRA, CDR2 YSYEKL. There are 15 residues in the CDR3. V was pared by 0 bases and J by 7 bases, with 16 bases between. This CDR3 is CASSQEVSLGPEQYF. Here the CDR3 DNA reads TGCGCCAGCAGCCAAGAAGTGAGCCTTGGACCGGAGCAGTACTTC.

This clone showed up just once. V usage is TRBV11-2 and J usage is TRBJ2-7, with 7 bases that match TRBD2. CDR1 SGHAT and CDR2 FQNNGV come from the germline V gene. This CDR3 is built from 14 residues. V dropped 5 bases and J dropped 6; count of bases not matched to a gene: 10. The DNA for the CDR3 is TGTGCCAGCAGCCCCCCCGGGGGGAGGACCGAGCAGTACTTC. It codes for CASSPPGGRTEQYF.

The chain employs TRBV12-3 or TRBV12-4 and TRBJ2-1; perhaps TRBD1 as D (6 bases). This CDR3 has 13 amino acids. V was cut by 3 bases and J by 9 bases, with 12 bases left in between. The CDR3 bases are TGTGCCAGCAGTTTTAGGGGGTGGCCTGAGCAGTTCTTC. It specifies CASSFRGWPEQFF.

The V call is TRBV30, the J call TRBJ1-5; D might be TRBD1 (6 bases). The CDR3 has 16 amino acids. CDR1 GTSNPN and CDR2 SVGIG come from the germline V gene (reference sequence). V lost 0 bases and J lost 2, with 14 bases in between. The CDR3: CAWSVSGAGGNQPQHF. CDR3 sequence (DNA): TGTGCCTGGAGTGTATCAGGGGCTGGAGGCAATCAGCCCCAGCATTTT.

The chain carries TRBV5-1 and TRBJ2-7, with a weak D call TRBD2 (5 bases). The CDR3 has 15 amino acids. Trimming left V 1 base short and J 5 bases short, with 16 bases between. Germline V gene data show CDR1 as SGHRS and CDR2 as YFSETQ. This chain's CDR3 is CASSLRANVGNEQYF. The CDR3 nucleotides are TGCGCCAGCAGCTTGAGGGCAAACGTCGGGAACGAGCAGTACTTC.

The chain uses TRBV25-1 and TRBJ1-5, with D unclear. V was clipped by 7 bases and J by 4 bases, with 8 bases between them. This CDR3 comprises 12 residues. Germline V lookup: CDR1 MGHDK, CDR2 SYGVNS. CDR3 loop: CASMGSNQPQHF. In DNA, the CDR3 is TGTGCCAGCATGGGAAGTAATCAGCCCCAGCATTTT.

The chain couples TRBV19 to TRBJ2-3; either TRBD1 or TRBD2 may supply D (5 bases each). Germline-derived CDR1 and CDR2 are LNHDA and SQIVND (reference sequence). This CDR3 has 13 amino acids. Trimming removed 5 bases at V and 11 bases at J, with 17 bases between. The CDR3, as DNA: TGTGCCAGTAGTTTGCGGGCAGGGTTTGAGCAGTATTTT. Protein sequence: CASSLRAGFEQYF.

This clone was detected a few times. The chain uses TRBV4-1 and TRBJ2-7, with D perhaps matching TRBD2 (6 bases). CDR1 and CDR2 from the germline V gene are MGHRA and YSYEKL. Trimming pared 0 bases from V and 2 bases from J, leaving 14 bases between. The CDR3 is 16 amino acids. As DNA, the CDR3 is TGCGCCAGCAGCCAAGATTTCGGGGGAACGACCTACGAGCAGTACTTC. It translates to CASSQDFGGTTYEQYF.

The chain has TRBV18 and TRBJ2-3, with unresolved D. The CDR3 is 17 residues long. With 5 bases removed from V and 4 bases from J, the gap between germline ends came to 22 bases. Germline CDR1 is KGHSH and CDR2 is LQKENI. Here the CDR3 reads CASSEGPPSSGADTQYF. CDR3 bases: TGTGCCAGCTCAGAAGGACCCCCCTCAAGTGGAGCAGATACGCAGTATTTT.